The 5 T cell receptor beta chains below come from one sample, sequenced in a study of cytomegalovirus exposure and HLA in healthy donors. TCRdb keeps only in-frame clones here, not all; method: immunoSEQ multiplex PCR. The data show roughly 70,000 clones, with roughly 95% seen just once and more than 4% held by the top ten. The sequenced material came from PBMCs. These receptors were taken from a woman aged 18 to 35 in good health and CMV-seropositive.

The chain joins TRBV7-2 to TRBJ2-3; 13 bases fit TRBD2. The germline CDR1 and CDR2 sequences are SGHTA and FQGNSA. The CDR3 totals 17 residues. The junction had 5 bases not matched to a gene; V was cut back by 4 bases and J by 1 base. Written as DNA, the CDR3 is TGTGCCAGCAGCTACAGACTAGCGGGAGGCGGCACAGATACGCAGTATTTT. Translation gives CASSYRLAGGGTDTQYF.

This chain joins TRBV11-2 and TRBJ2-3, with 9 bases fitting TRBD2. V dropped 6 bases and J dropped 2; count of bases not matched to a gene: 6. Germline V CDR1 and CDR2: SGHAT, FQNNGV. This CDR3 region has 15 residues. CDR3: CASRRAGGFTDTQYF. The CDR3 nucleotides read TGTGCCAGCAGGCGAGCGGGAGGTTTCACAGATACGCAGTATTTT.

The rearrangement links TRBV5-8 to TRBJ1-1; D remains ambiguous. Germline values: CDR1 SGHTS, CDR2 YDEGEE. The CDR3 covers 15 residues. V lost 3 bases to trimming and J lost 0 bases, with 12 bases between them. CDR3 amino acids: CASSSRGGMNTEAFF. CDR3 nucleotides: TGTGCCAGCAGCTCCCGGGGAGGGATGAACACTGAAGCTTTCTTT.

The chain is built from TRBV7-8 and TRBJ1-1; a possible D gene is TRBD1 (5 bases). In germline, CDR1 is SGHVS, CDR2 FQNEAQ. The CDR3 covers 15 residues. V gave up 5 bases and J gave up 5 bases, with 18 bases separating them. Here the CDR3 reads CASSPARGTGTEAFF. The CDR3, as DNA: TGTGCCAGCAGCCCGGCGCGGGGCACGGGGACTGAAGCTTTCTTT.

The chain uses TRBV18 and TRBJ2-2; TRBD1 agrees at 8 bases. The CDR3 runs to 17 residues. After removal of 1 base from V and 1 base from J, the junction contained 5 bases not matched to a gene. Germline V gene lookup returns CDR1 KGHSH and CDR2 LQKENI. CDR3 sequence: CASSPLFGQGNTGELFF. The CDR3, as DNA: TGTGCCAGCTCACCACTCTTCGGACAGGGGAACACCGGGGAGCTGTTTTTT.